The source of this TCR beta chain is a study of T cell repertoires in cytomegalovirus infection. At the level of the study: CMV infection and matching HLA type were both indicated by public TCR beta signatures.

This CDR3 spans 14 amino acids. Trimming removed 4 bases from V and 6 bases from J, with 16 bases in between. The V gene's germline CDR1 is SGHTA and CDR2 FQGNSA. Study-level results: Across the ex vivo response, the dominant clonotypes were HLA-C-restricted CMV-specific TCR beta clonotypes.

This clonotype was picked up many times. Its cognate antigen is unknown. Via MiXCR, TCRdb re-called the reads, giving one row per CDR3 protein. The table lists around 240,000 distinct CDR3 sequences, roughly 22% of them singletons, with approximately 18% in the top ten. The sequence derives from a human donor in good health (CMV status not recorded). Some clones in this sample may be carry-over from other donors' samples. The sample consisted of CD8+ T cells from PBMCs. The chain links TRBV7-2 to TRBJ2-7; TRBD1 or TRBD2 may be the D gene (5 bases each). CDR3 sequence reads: CASSSFPGPREQYF. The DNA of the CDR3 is TGTGCCAGCAGCTCCTTCCCGGGACCCCGCGAGCAGTACTTC. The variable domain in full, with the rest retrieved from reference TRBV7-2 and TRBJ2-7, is GAGVSQSPSNKVTEKGKDVELRCDPISGHTALYWYRQSLGQGLEFLIYFQGNSAPDKSGLPSDRFSAERTGGSVSTLTIQRTQQEDSAVYLCASSSFPGPREQYFGPGTRLTVT.